One sample yielded the 8 T cell receptor beta chains listed below, sequenced in a study of T cell repertoires in cytomegalovirus infection. TCRdb re-derived calls from the reads in MiXCR, one entry per CDR3 protein. The sample includes around 490,000 distinct CDR3 sequences, approximately 26% of them seen just once. Material: PBMCs. These receptors were taken from a human donor in good health (CMV status not recorded). Some clones in this sample may be carry-over from other donors' samples.

The chain combines TRBV10-3 with TRBJ2-7; tentatively, D is TRBD1 or TRBD2 (6 bases each). CDR1 and CDR2 (germline): ENHRY, SYGVKD. Trimming cost V 2 bases and J 2 bases, with 13 bases left between them. The CDR3 sequence is 15 residues long. CDR3 in DNA: TGTGCCATCAGTGAGGGGGGGCTCGGGGCCTACGAGCAGTACTTC. Amino acids: CAISEGGLGAYEQYF.

The rearrangement links TRBV6-5 to TRBJ2-1; TRBD2 agrees at 12 bases. This CDR3 region has 15 residues. J was trimmed by 3 bases and V by 8 bases; bases with no gene match: 5. Germline-derived CDR1 and CDR2 are MNHEY and SVGAGI. The CDR3 spells CASRLAGANYNEQFF. CDR3 nucleotides: TGTGCCAGCCGACTAGCGGGAGCCAACTACAATGAGCAGTTCTTC.

CDR3 region: CASSPRWGLAGADTGELFF. In DNA form, the CDR3 reads TGTGCCAGCAGTCCCCGGTGGGGGTTAGCGGGAGCAGACACCGGGGAGCTGTTTTTT. The J gene is TRBJ2-2, the V gene TRBV27; 9 nucleotides align to TRBD2. Germline CDR1 MNHEY, CDR2 SMNVEV (reference sequence). There are 19 residues in the CDR3. The junction had 16 bases not matched to a gene; V was cut back by 5 bases and J by 3 bases.

As DNA, the CDR3 is TGTGCCAGCAGCCCGGGACCCTTCGGGGGCTACACCTTC. As protein: CASSPGPFGGYTF. This chain joins TRBV7-6 and TRBJ1-2, with D maybe TRBD1 (5 bases). Germline V lookup: CDR1 SGHVS, CDR2 FNYEAQ. Trimming took off 5 bases at V and 8 bases at J, with 15 bases between the two ends. There are 13 residues in the CDR3.

This clonotype was seen only once. The V call is TRBV29-1, the J call TRBJ2-1, with 10 positions matching TRBD2. The CDR3 contains 15 residues. Germline-derived CDR1 and CDR2 are SQVTM and ANQGSEA. Trimming took 6 bases from V and 3 from J; bases not matched to a gene: 8. CDR3 amino acids: CSVDLLAGVYNEQFF. CDR3 DNA sequence: TGCAGCGTCGACCTCCTAGCGGGAGTCTACAATGAGCAGTTCTTC.

Only a few counts were recorded for this clonotype. This sequence joins TRBV3-1 and TRBJ1-1; 7 nucleotides match TRBD1. The CDR3 totals 15 residues. V lost 3 bases to trimming and J lost 1 base; unmatched junction nucleotides: 5. Per germline, CDR1 LGHDT and CDR2 YNNKEL (reference sequence). The CDR3 spells CASSQMGQPNTEAFF. DNA of the CDR3: TGTGCCAGCAGCCAGATGGGACAGCCGAACACTGAAGCTTTCTTT.

This clonotype has just a few counts. The chain carries TRBV7-9 and TRBJ2-1; TRBD2 might be the D (5 bases). The CDR3 covers 14 residues. Germline CDR1 reads SEHNR; CDR2 reads FQNEAQ (reference sequence). Trimming removed 0 bases from V and 11 bases from J, with 14 bases in between. The CDR3 loop is CASSLALDNGKQFF. The CDR3 nucleotides read TGTGCCAGCAGCTTAGCTCTTGACAACGGGAAGCAGTTCTTC.

This clonotype was counted at least ten times. The chain employs TRBV7-2 and TRBJ2-4; 7 nucleotides agree with TRBD1. Unmatched junction bases numbered 11, after V lost 3 bases and J lost 6 bases. CDR1 is SGHTA and CDR2 is FQGNSA in the germline V gene. CDR3 length: 16 amino acids. CDR3 residues: CASSFLGQTLGNIQYF. The CDR3 nucleotides read TGTGCCAGCAGCTTCCTGGGACAGACCCTCGGAAACATTCAGTACTTC.